This TCR beta chain was found in a study of OX40 agonist ivuxolimab in advanced cancers. TCRdb's copy holds only in-frame clones and misses some; the assay was immunoSEQ multiplex PCR. The sample comprises 70,000 to 85,000 clones, approximately 95% of which are singletons, and roughly 9.6% rests with the top ten. The CDR3 contains 12 residues. The V gene's germline CDR1 is MRHNA and CDR2 SNTAGT. The V end was cut by 2 bases, the J end by 7 bases, with 8 bases between. The rearrangement uses TRBV6-4 and TRBJ1-2, with D tentatively TRBD1 (5 bases). Source: CD4+ or CD8+ T cells sorted from blood, taken in a trial of the OX40 agonist ivuxolimab. The clonotype originates from an adult with an advanced solid tumor such as melanoma, head and neck, liver or kidney cancer. This CDR3 is CASSDRGRGYTF. CDR3 DNA: TGTGCCAGCAGTGACAGGGGTCGTGGCTACACCTTC.